These T cell receptor beta chains were read from a single sample in a study of cytomegalovirus exposure and HLA in healthy donors. Measured with immunoSEQ multiplex PCR; TCRdb has only the in-frame clones, and not every one. The sample lists 150,000 to 200,000 clones; 70% to 90% were seen once. The specimen was PBMCs. The receptors here all came from a man aged 25-40 years in good health and CMV-seropositive. The CDR3 runs from the conserved cysteine through the conserved F or W. The D gene is left open where the match is weak. Clone size, where shown, is once, few, many, or a class for clones that have expanded.

clone size	V gene	J gene	D gene	CDR3 protein	CDR3 DNA
NA	TRBV4-1	TRBJ2-7	TRBD1	CASRQQGTGEQYF	TGCGCCAGCAGGCAACAGGGGACCGGCGAGCAGTACTTC
NA	TRBV18	TRBJ2-5	TRBD1	CASSPGQLKETQYF	TGTGCCAGCTCACCGGGACAGCTAAAAGAGACCCAGTACTTC
NA	TRBV5-1	TRBJ1-1	TRBD1	CASRVQGDTEAFF	TGCGCCAGCAGGGTGCAGGGGGACACTGAAGCTTTCTTT
NA	TRBV18	TRBJ2-1	NA	CASKFGGQNEQFF	TGTGCCAGTAAATTCGGGGGGCAAAATGAGCAGTTCTTC
NA	TRBV5-4	TRBJ2-7	TRBD2	CASRGGLAGVYEQYF	TGTGCCAGCCGGGGGGGACTAGCGGGGGTCTACGAGCAGTACTTC
NA	TRBV5-1	TRBJ1-2	TRBD1	CASSVTGGDGYTF	TGCGCCAGCAGCGTGACAGGGGGCGATGGCTACACCTTC
NA	TRBV7-8	TRBJ2-5	NA	CASSPRQGETQYF	TGTGCCAGCAGCCCACGCCAGGGTGAGACCCAGTACTTC
once	TRBV6-4	TRBJ2-3	TRBD1	CASSRTGGTDTQYF	TGTGCCAGCAGTCGGACAGGGGGCACAGATACGCAGTATTTT
NA	TRBV7-6	TRBJ2-2	NA	CASVERRGNTGELFF	TGTGCCAGTGTCGAGCGGAGAGGGAACACCGGGGAGCTGTTTTTT
NA	TRBV19	TRBJ1-2	NA	CARTGIYGYTF	TGTGCCAGAACAGGAATCTATGGCTACACCTTC
NA	TRBV29-1	TRBJ2-3	TRBD2	CSARLAGRYTDTQYF	TGCAGCGCAAGACTAGCGGGGAGATACACAGATACGCAGTATTTT
NA	TRBV5-4	TRBJ2-3	TRBD2	CASSRDLAGGSSTDTQYF	TGTGCCAGCAGCCGTGATCTAGCGGGGGGTAGTAGCACAGATACGCAGTATTTT
NA	TRBV5-1	TRBJ2-5	TRBD1	CASSSGTGGGETQYF	TGCGCCAGCAGCTCCGGGACAGGGGGTGGGGAGACCCAGTACTTC
NA	TRBV9	TRBJ2-7	TRBD1	CASSVGDRGYEQYF	TGTGCCAGCAGCGTAGGGGACAGGGGGTATGAGCAGTACTTC
NA	TRBV9	TRBJ2-5	TRBD2	CASSPNPGTSWEKETQYF	TGTGCCAGCAGCCCGAATCCCGGGACTAGCTGGGAAAAAGAGACCCAGTACTTC
once	TRBV13	TRBJ2-4	TRBD2	CASSPLRGDSLTKNIQYF	TGTGCCAGCAGCCCCTTGCGGGGGGACTCTCTAACCAAAAACATTCAGTACTTC
NA	TRBV4-1	TRBJ2-7	NA	CASSQSPRETYEQYF	TGCGCCAGCAGCCAAAGTCCCAGGGAAACCTACGAGCAGTACTTC
NA	TRBV4-3	TRBJ2-5	TRBD1	CASSQDWMTGLWEETQYF	TGCGCCAGCAGCCAAGATTGGATGACAGGGCTCTGGGAAGAGACCCAGTACTTC
NA	TRBV7-9	TRBJ2-2	NA	CASSLGGGNTGELFF	TGTGCCAGCAGCTTAGGAGGGGGTAACACCGGGGAGCTGTTTTTT
NA	TRBV7-2	TRBJ2-4	NA	CASSPNTYRVGGVKNIQYF	TGTGCCAGCAGCCCAAATACCTACAGGGTAGGGGGTGTCAAAAACATTCAGTACTTC
NA	TRBV18	TRBJ1-1	NA	CASSPLGSTTEAFF	TGTGCCAGCTCACCACTCGGGTCTACGACTGAAGCTTTCTTT
NA	TRBV7-9	TRBJ1-1	TRBD1	CASSSGQGYTEAFF	TGTGCCAGCAGCTCGGGACAGGGGTACACTGAAGCTTTCTTT
NA	TRBV5-1	TRBJ2-5	TRBD1	CASSGKDREQETQYF	TGCGCCAGCAGCGGAAAGGACAGGGAACAAGAGACCCAGTACTTC
NA	TRBV7-2	TRBJ2-7	NA	CASSLAGSSYEQYF	TGTGCCAGCAGCTTAGCGGGGAGCTCCTACGAGCAGTACTTC
NA	TRBV19	TRBJ1-5	TRBD1	CASKVDGQGGQPQHF	TGTGCCAGTAAGGTCGATGGACAGGGTGGGCAGCCCCAGCATTTT
many	TRBV2	TRBJ2-1	TRBD1	CASSRTGGRSYNEQFF	TGTGCCAGCAGTCGGACAGGGGGCCGCTCCTACAATGAGCAGTTCTTC
once	TRBV5-6	TRBJ1-2	NA	CASGSAGYGYTF	TGTGCCAGCGGGTCGGCGGGCTATGGCTACACCTTC
NA	TRBV30	TRBJ2-1	NA	CAWNSVRNEQFF	TGTGCCTGGAATAGCGTAAGGAATGAGCAGTTCTTC
NA	TRBV7-2	TRBJ2-3	NA	CASSLVGGASTDTQYF	TGTGCCAGCAGCTTAGTAGGCGGGGCGAGCACAGATACGCAGTATTTT
once	TRBV4-3	TRBJ2-3	TRBD2	CASSQEGPSGTSTDTQYF	TGCGCCAGCAGCCAAGAAGGGCCTAGCGGGACTAGCACAGATACGCAGTATTTT